This T cell receptor (beta chain) was captured in a study of shared clonotypes between healthy human individuals (TCRdb year 2020). Describing the broader study: The cohort included a few men and a couple of women between 18 and 49 years of age. To estimate repertoire size and how much clonotypes are shared between individuals, the study performed deep sequencing of blood TCR repertoires from roughly five healthy adults. For each donor, three plates each were used for CD4 naive and CD4 memory, two plates were used for CD8 naive, and one plate was used for CD8 memory. Different laboratories and diverse techniques were used to prepare libraries and sequence TCR repertoires, to increase sequencing depth and limit assay-specific biases. Each donor's leukapheresis produced roughly between roughly 0.9 and 9 billion PBMCs. Broader findings and caveats from the paper: Naive subsets generally had larger estimated clonotype richness than memory subsets did. Pairwise subsampling led to the expectation that sequencing depth would affect the degree of clonotype sharing among donors. Only blood was sampled, and tissue TCR repertoires likely differ from those in blood. Even with the large sequencing depth, rarefaction of the sorted-subset datasets indicated that sequencing was incomplete. Roughly 5.2% of naive CD4, 3.5% of naive CD8, 2.3% of memory CD4, and 0.4% of memory CD8 clonotypes were shared across a few donors. Compared with non-shared clonotypes, the clonotypes found in all four sorted-subset donors had higher generation probabilities. Because the study included a small number of donors, the genetic and exposure-history diversity represented was limited.

TCR CDR3 regions were amplified from genomic DNA by multiplex PCR using the deep immunoSEQ assay. For each cell subset, the extracted genomic DNA was distributed evenly across all wells of several immunoSEQ 96-well plates, and each plate served as one replicate. For sorted subsets, roughly 200 ng of genomic DNA, equivalent to tens of thousands of T cell genomes, went into each replicate PCR. Purified libraries were quantified with a Qubit 3.0 fluorometer, sized on a Bioanalyzer 2100, and re-quantified with the KAPA Library Quantification kit. Each immunoSEQ 96-well plate was sequenced on its own single-read 150-cycle Illumina NextSeq 550 flow cell. The paper's data handling went like this. Because the immunoSEQ output included only junctional sequences and no quality scores, the filtering could not be the same as the filtering used for full-length reads. Sequences were annotated with PyIR, a Python wrapper for IgBLAST v1.9, using IMGT germline references to assign V/J genes and CDR3. Reads with weak V/J assignments (E-value above 1e-6), missing CDR3, stop codons, out-of-frame junctions, or ambiguous translated residues were removed. V3J clonotypes were defined as sequences sharing the same inferred V gene, J gene, and CDR3 amino acid sequence. The percentage overlap between two repertoires was calculated by dividing the number of shared unique clonotypes by the size of the smaller repertoire. Three approaches were used to assess repertoire richness: RTK rarefaction, the Chao1 estimator, and Recon v2.1 estimates of unobserved clonotypes. For all TCRbeta clonotypes obtained by the gDNA method from a few donors, generation probabilities were computed with OLGA. TCRdb carries this immuneACCESS record with in-frame sequences only. Its versions omit some clonotypes, under half of them owing to an unresolved V gene in the studies checked, with the rest unexplained. That table gives V, J and clone size, and the DNA gave D and trimming. The sample table lists 2 million to 2.5 million clones, 92% of them with a count of one. The ten largest make up 0.37% of the sample.

In the case of this clone: Its antigen is currently not known. No base quality information exists; no much larger clone differs at one position.

The donors were healthy, HIV-negative adults who had no recently reported acute infections or vaccinations. Every donor was a Caucasian adult living in Nashville, Tennessee, USA. CD4+ T cells were enriched through magnetic negative selection, after which naive cells were positively selected on CD45RA and the remaining negative fraction served as the memory subset. Blood was collected by leukapheresis, and PBMCs were isolated by Ficoll-Histopaque density gradient centrifugation and then cryopreserved in liquid nitrogen vapor phase. Analytical flow cytometry was used to check the purity and quantity of every magnetically sorted T cell population. Genomic DNA was isolated from every sorted fraction and measured by UV absorbance on a Nanodrop 2000c. The germline V gene yields MDHEN for CDR1 and SYDVKM for CDR2. The CDR3 numbers 13 residues from cysteine through phenylalanine. CDR3 DNA only is kept here, 39 bases in frame from base 1. The junction shows trimming of 6 bases on V and 7 bases on J, plus 15 bases between the germline ends.

The sequence links TRBV28 to TRBJ1-2, with TRBD1 as a weak D call on 5 bases. The TCR sequence derives from a man younger than 35 in good health. Some clones in this sample may be carry-over from other donors' samples. The specimen sequenced was naive CD4+ T cells from PBMCs. What this sample's cell subset or site label stands for: CD45RA+ positively selected. The bases are TGTGCCAGCAGGGCCCGACAGTCCCCTGGCTACACCTTC. Translated, this gives CASRARQSPGYTF.